A single T cell receptor beta chain is shown here with its context. Its antigen is still unknown. Within one base of it there is no much larger clone, and no base qualities were kept. The convalescent patients' positive SARS-CoV-2 PCR tests were from March to December 2020, which was before the Alpha, Beta and Delta variants emerged in the United States. Ficoll-Paque Plus gradient centrifugation was used to isolate PBMCs from whole blood, and the isolated PBMCs were then either used fresh or cryopreserved at -140C. This sample was taken from a study of vaccination and CD4 T cells after COVID-19 (dated by TCRdb to 2021 to 2024). Broadly, across the study: Convalescent patients had a positive SARS-CoV-2 result on nasal swab PCR, and of these patients, several had mild disease and one had severe disease. Post-COVID blood samples were collected from convalescent patients a median of approximately 100 days after diagnosis, with a range of about 35 to 170 days. The convalescent cohort included six males and four females, with two Hispanic individuals, seven Caucasians, two Asians and one multiracial person. The spike-specific CD4+ TCR repertoire was compared before and after mRNA vaccination in approximately ten COVID-19 convalescent patients and a few infection-naive healthy vaccine recipients. Post-vaccine blood samples were obtained a median of approximately 74 days after the second vaccine dose, with a range of about 13 to 241 days. Participants received two doses of either the Pfizer-BioNTech BNT162b2 vaccine (n=8) or the Moderna mRNA-1273 vaccine (n=2).

Measured from the cysteine to the phenylalanine, the CDR3 is 12 residues long. Only CDR3 DNA remains: 36 bases, in frame from the first base. Taken from the germline V gene (reference sequence), the CDR1 and CDR2 loops are LNHDA and SQIVND. V is clipped by 5 bases and J by 6 bases, and the sequence between their germline boundaries is 10 bases long. Libraries came from PCR. Data came from an Illumina iSeq 100. As for the authors' bioinformatics: Non-productive sequences were removed, and CDR3s that did not start with C, did not end with F or W, or were shorter than 7 amino acids were discarded. Levenshtein distances (stringdist) and unrooted phylogenetic trees (ape) in R version 3.6.1 were used to assess CDR3 homology. TCRdb trimmed public reads at Q25 via fastp, called clones via MiXCR and kept in-frame beta chains. Here each entry gathers all rows of one CDR3 protein and keeps the most common genes and DNA. The V and J calls were determined by TCRdb, not by the authors. For this sample there are under 20,000 distinct CDR3 sequences; 60% to 80% appear just once. The top ten clonotypes cover approximately 1% of the sample.

Overall study outcomes, separate from this receptor: Among the post-vaccine SARS-CoV-2-reactive clones in convalescent patients, a median around 85% showed up only after vaccination, which suggests vaccine-specific priming. Of the vaccine-specific clones found in convalescent patients, nearly all (304 of 307) were mono-reactive for SARS-CoV-2 spike instead of being cross-reactive with common cold coronaviruses. An increase in the median number of SARS-CoV-2-reactive clonotypes from approximately 23 after infection to 38 after vaccination was observed, but the change was not found to be significant. Relatively few convalescent patients were included in the study, and early timepoints after natural infection were not analyzed.

This sequence originates from a human donor who had recovered from COVID-19. The chain links TRBV19 with TRBJ1-1; matching of 5 bases hints at TRBD1 as the D gene. The specimen comprised CD4+ T cells from blood, sampled before SARS-CoV-2 vaccination. The CDR3 in this case is CASSWGSAEAFF. The DNA sequence follows: TGTGCCAGTAGTTGGGGGTCCGCTGAAGCTTTCTTT.